The present entry profiles one T cell receptor (beta chain) with its context. What it binds is not known. Trimming shortened V by 5 bases and J by 4 bases, and 19 bases separated the two germline ends. CDR1 SGHTA and CDR2 FQGNSA come from the germline V gene. The CDR3 runs to 16 residues. The source of the sample is a study of OX40 agonist ivuxolimab in advanced cancers. Broader study findings: Some of the lowest clonal expansion was seen in partial responders at 0.1-3.0 mg/kg.

Sequencing was performed with immunoSEQ multiplex PCR; in TCRdb, only in-frame clones are kept and a portion is missing. Of around 70,000 clones in the sample, over 80% are singletons; the top ten hold roughly a tenth. This clonotype was sampled from an adult with an advanced solid tumor such as melanoma, head and neck, liver or kidney cancer. The source material was CD4+ or CD8+ T cells sorted from blood, sampled in a trial of the OX40 agonist ivuxolimab. The J gene is TRBJ2-3, the V gene TRBV7-2; TRBD2 is a possible D gene (7 bases). CDR3: CASSPGLGGGADTQYF. CDR3 bases: TGTGCCAGCAGCCCGGGCTTGGGCGGGGGCGCAGATACGCAGTATTTT. The complete variable domain, with remaining parts taken from reference TRBV7-2 and TRBJ2-3, reads GAGVSQSPSNKVTEKGKDVELRCDPISGHTALYWYRQSLGQGLEFLIYFQGNSAPDKSGLPSDRFSAERTGGSVSTLTIQRTQQEDSAVYLCASSPGLGGGADTQYFGPGTRLTVL.